This T cell receptor (beta chain) was sequenced in a study of CD8 T cells in Susac syndrome. After extraction with the RNeasy kit, 0.5 to 1 ug of the RNA was reverse transcribed using random hexamers. An immunoSEQ multiplex PCR amplified TCR beta CDR3 over 54 Vbeta and 13 Jbeta. TCRdb fed the immunoSEQ multiplex PCR reads into MiXCR, producing one record per CDR3 protein. In the table there are approximately 140,000 distinct CDR3 sequences, roughly 96% of which are singletons. Trimming took off 2 bases at V and 5 bases at J, with 18 bases between the two ends. CDR1 is SEHNR, CDR2 FQNEAQ, per germline (reference sequence). The CDR3 length is 16 residues.

Sequencing input: CD4+ T cells from PBMCs. The V and J genes are TRBV7-9 and TRBJ2-5, with D tentatively TRBD1 or TRBD2 (5 bases each). The source of this sequence is a human donor with multiple sclerosis. The CDR3 loop reads CASSLPTAGSLETQYF. The CDR3 DNA reads as TGTGCCAGCAGCTTACCTACCGCAGGGAGTTTGGAGACCCAGTACTTC.